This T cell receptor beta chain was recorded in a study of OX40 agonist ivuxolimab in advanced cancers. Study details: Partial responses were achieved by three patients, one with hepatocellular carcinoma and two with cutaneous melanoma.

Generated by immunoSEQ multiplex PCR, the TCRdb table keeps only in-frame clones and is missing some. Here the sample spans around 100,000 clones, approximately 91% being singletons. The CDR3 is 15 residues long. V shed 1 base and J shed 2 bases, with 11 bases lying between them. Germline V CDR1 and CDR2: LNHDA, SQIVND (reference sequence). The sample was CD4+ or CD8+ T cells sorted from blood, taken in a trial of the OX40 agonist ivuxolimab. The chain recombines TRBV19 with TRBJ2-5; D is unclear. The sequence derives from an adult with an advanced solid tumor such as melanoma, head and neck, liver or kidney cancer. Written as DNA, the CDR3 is TGTGCCAGTAGTATAGGTTGGGCAGGACAAGAGACCCAGTACTTC. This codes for CASSIGWAGQETQYF.